The sequence of this TCR beta chain was determined in a study of blood T cell repertoires in COVID-19. Study context: Samples of COVID-19 (acute and convalescent) were obtained from the United States, Italy and Spain.

Original handling: Amplification from reference gene primers served as the basis for estimated nucleated cell counts. Generated by immunoSEQ multiplex PCR, the TCRdb table keeps only in-frame clones and is missing some. That table furnishes V, J and clone size, whereas the DNA furnished D and trimming. The sample yields a few hundred thousand clones, about 80% seen once. The CDR3 has 14 residues. Between the trimmed V and J ends, which lost 6 bases and 11 bases, there was a span of 22 bases. Germline V gives CDR1 MNHEY, CDR2 SVGAGI. This chain links TRBV6-5 with TRBJ1-1; D perhaps matches TRBD1 (5 bases). Sequenced input: peripheral blood. The sequence derives from a person between 65 and 79 years old with COVID-19, enrolled during active disease. The CDR3 bases are TGTGCCAGCAGGGTGGGGGGAGCGGGGGTGTGGGCTTTCTTT. Amino acid sequence: CASRVGGAGVWAFF.